Below are 18 T cell receptor beta chains sequenced from a single sample in a study of T-cell reconstitution after alpha-beta-depleted transplantation in children. Library preparation (for TCRbeta) was performed with unique molecular identifiers. TCRdb re-called the PCR reads through MiXCR, storing one row per CDR3 protein. Seen here are 480,000 or so distinct CDR3 sequences, roughly a tenth observed once, and the top ten hold just over 2%. The sequences come from PBMCs, collected before TCRalphabeta/CD19-depleted stem cell transplant. Receptor source: a child aged 2-15 years with inherited bone marrow failure, due to receive a stem cell transplant.

This clonotype was observed at least ten times. V gene TRBV19 combines with J gene TRBJ1-5; maybe TRBD1 (5 bases). This CDR3 spans 15 amino acids. V was trimmed by 0 bases and J by 6 bases, leaving 12 bases between them. Germline loops: CDR1 LNHDA, CDR2 SQIVND (reference sequence). CDR3 nucleotides: TGTGCCAGTAGTATAGATCCCGGGGCCGGTCAGCCCCAGCATTTT. As protein: CASSIDPGAGQPQHF.

This clonotype appeared many times. The chain uses TRBV6-5 and TRBJ2-2, with no clear D. The V gene lost 2 bases and the J gene lost 10 bases, with 17 bases spanning the gap. The CDR3 runs to 15 residues. Per germline, CDR1 MNHEY and CDR2 SVGAGI. The CDR3 DNA reads TGTGCCAGCAGTTACACATCAGGTTCCCAAGAGGAGCTGTTTTTT. Translated, it gives CASSYTSGSQEELFF.

This clonotype was picked up one time. The gene calls are TRBV4-1 and TRBJ2-7, with unresolved D. Trimming left V 0 bases short and J 0 bases short, with 6 bases between. Germline CDR1 reads MGHRA; CDR2 reads YSYEKL. This CDR3 is built from 14 residues. CDR3 sequence: CASSQEMDSYEQYF. CDR3 nucleotide sequence: TGCGCCAGCAGCCAAGAAATGGACTCCTACGAGCAGTACTTC.

In this sample, this clonotype turned up many times. V is TRBV20-1 and J is TRBJ2-1, with D hard to call. Looked up from germline, CDR1 is DFQATT and CDR2 is SNEGSKA (reference sequence). V was pared by 1 base and J by 0 bases, with 7 bases between. The CDR3 runs 14 residues. CDR3 DNA sequence: TGCAGTGCTAGAGGCGGCTACTCCTACAATGAGCAGTTCTTC. Protein product: CSARGGYSYNEQFF.

This clonotype was recorded many times. The V call is TRBV29-1, the J call TRBJ2-1, with D tentatively TRBD2 (6 bases). CDR1 is SQVTM, CDR2 ANQGSEA, per germline. The CDR3 consists of 12 residues. Trimming removed 4 bases from V and 6 bases from J, with 10 bases in between. The CDR3 coding sequence is TGCAGCGTTGCGACGGGACTCAATGAGCAGTTCTTC. Residues: CSVATGLNEQFF.

This clonotype has ten or more counts. The chain uses TRBV6-2 or TRBV6-3 and TRBJ2-3, with 14 bases fitting TRBD2. This CDR3 is built from 18 residues. Germline V gives CDR1 MNHEY, CDR2 SVGEGT. V lost 0 bases and J lost 0; bases outside the gene matches: 2. The CDR3 loop is CASSYSGTSGRSTDTQYF. CDR3 in DNA: TGTGCCAGCAGTTACTCCGGGACTAGCGGGAGAAGCACAGATACGCAGTATTTT.

The sample holds many counts of this clonotype. CDR3 in DNA: TGTGCCAGCAGCCGAATGGGGTACCAAGAGACCCAGTACTTC. Translated: CASSRMGYQETQYF. The chain uses TRBV12-3 or TRBV12-4 and TRBJ2-5, with D uncertain. This CDR3 region has 14 residues. Deletions cut 6 bases from V and 0 bases from J, with 11 bases between.

This clonotype was counted many times. The chain has TRBV6-1 and TRBJ2-3; D is ambiguous. V lost 6 bases and J lost 2, with 12 bases in between. The CDR3 runs 14 residues. Germline lookup yields CDR1 MNHNS and CDR2 SASEGT. The CDR3 here is CASRRQAYTDTQYF. The CDR3 DNA reads TGTGCCAGCAGGCGCCAGGCCTACACAGATACGCAGTATTTT.

This clonotype was counted at least ten times. CDR3 loop: CASSQFYRGLSHTDTQYF. The CDR3, as DNA: TGCGCCAGCAGCCAGTTTTACAGGGGATTGTCCCACACAGATACGCAGTATTTT. The chain employs TRBV4-3 and TRBJ2-3; the match to TRBD1 covers 7 bases. V shed 3 bases, J shed 2 bases, and the junction held 14 bases outside the gene matches. The germline CDR1 and CDR2 sequences are LGHNA and YSLEER. The CDR3 has 18 residues.

There are a few counts of this clonotype. The CDR3 region is CASSSPEGLAGPLYF. CDR3 nucleotides: TGTGCCAGCAGCTCGCCTGAAGGACTAGCGGGACCTCTGTACTTC. The rearrangement joins TRBV7-9 to TRBJ2-4; 12 positions agree with TRBD2. This CDR3 comprises 15 residues. The trim removed 4 bases at V and 15 bases at J, leaving 13 bases unmatched. Germline V gene sequence: CDR1 SEHNR, CDR2 FQNEAQ (reference sequence).

The chain carries TRBV7-6 and TRBJ1-2; 10 bases line up with TRBD1. The CDR3 is 18 amino acids. V was pared by 1 base and J by 4 bases, with 12 bases of the junction left unmatched. CDR1 is SGHVS, CDR2 FNYEAQ, per germline. The CDR3 DNA reads as TGTGCCAGCAGCTTAGTTGGGACAGGGGACCGGGCCTGCTATGGCTACACCTTC. Translating it yields CASSLVGTGDRACYGYTF.

This clonotype was seen ten or more times. Relative to the germline gene, one junction end is altered; a read error may explain this. V and J are TRBV6-6 and TRBJ2-5; 8 bases are shared with TRBD2. The V gene's germline CDR1 is MNHNY and CDR2 SVGAGI (reference sequence). The CDR3 covers 12 residues. CDR3 in DNA: TGTGCCAGCAGTATTAGCGGGGAGACCCACTACTTC. Translated, it gives CASSISGETHYF.

This clonotype appeared many times. The chain recombines TRBV5-6 with TRBJ1-2; 8 nucleotides align to TRBD1. This CDR3 has 13 residues. J gave up 8 bases and V 2 bases, and 5 bases lay outside the gene matches. CDR1 and CDR2 from the germline V gene are SGHDT and YYEEEE. The CDR3 spells CASSFQGAQGYTF. CDR3 bases: TGTGCCAGCAGCTTTCAGGGGGCGCAGGGCTACACCTTC.

The J gene is TRBJ2-1, the V gene TRBV19; 13 bases are a match to TRBD2. This CDR3 comprises 16 residues. With V trimmed by 3 bases and J by 8 bases, 7 bases remained unmatched. Germline CDR1 LNHDA, CDR2 SQIVND (reference sequence). This chain's CDR3 is CASSIGLAGVDDEQFF. CDR3 nucleotides: TGTGCCAGTAGTATCGGACTAGCGGGAGTCGATGATGAGCAGTTCTTC.

This clonotype was counted ten times or more. The chain links TRBV7-2 to TRBJ2-5; TRBD2 matches at 7 bases. V lost 5 bases, J lost 7 bases, and 13 bases stayed unmatched. The CDR3 is made up of 15 amino acids. Per germline, CDR1 SGHTA and CDR2 FQGNSA. The CDR3 bases are TGTGCCAGCAGCCCCTGGACTAGTACCCAGGGGACCCAGTACTTC. Its translation is CASSPWTSTQGTQYF.

V gene TRBV5-1 combines with J gene TRBJ2-1; 10 bases agree with TRBD1. The CDR3 extends over 17 amino acids. Germline CDR1 SGHRS, CDR2 YFSETQ. The J segment lost 2 bases and the V segment lost 1 base, leaving 6 bases of the junction unmatched. The CDR3 DNA is TGCGCCAGCAGCTTGAGGGACAGGGGTGGCACCTACAATGAGCAGTTCTTC. Translation: CASSLRDRGGTYNEQFF. The full variable domain, in which reference TRBV5-1 and TRBJ2-1 provide the parts outside the CDR3, is KAGVTQTPRYLIKTRGQQVTLSCSPISGHRSVSWYQQTPGQGLQFLFEYFSETQRNKGNFPGRFSGRQFSNSRSEMNVSTLELGDSALYLCASSLRDRGGTYNEQFFGPGTRLTVL.

The rearrangement uses TRBV7-8 and TRBJ2-7; weak D call: TRBD2 (6 bases). V lost 5 bases, J lost 2 bases, and 13 bases lay in between. Germline-derived CDR1 and CDR2 are SGHVS and FQNEAQ. The CDR3 extends over 14 amino acids. Here the CDR3 reads CASSPLASPYEQYF. The CDR3 nucleotides are TGTGCCAGCAGCCCTCTAGCGTCACCCTACGAGCAGTACTTC.

This clonotype has ten or more counts. The chain carries TRBV9 and TRBJ2-1; the match to TRBD2 covers 9 bases. The CDR3 loop spans 14 amino acids. CDR1 is SGDLS, CDR2 YYNGEE, per germline. The V and J ends lost 3 bases and 7 bases, in that order; junction bases with no gene match: 5. The CDR3 protein is CASSGLAAFNEQFF. CDR3 DNA: TGTGCCAGCAGCGGACTAGCGGCCTTTAATGAGCAGTTCTTC.